The entry below gives a single T cell receptor (beta chain) sequence along with its context. The CDR3 loop spans 14 amino acids. Germline V gene lookup returns CDR1 MGHDK and CDR2 SYGVNS. Trimming took off 2 bases at V and 5 bases at J, with 10 bases between the two ends. These data come from a study of breast tumors, draining lymph nodes, adjacent tissues. TCRdb reprocessed the multiplex PCR reads via MiXCR and lists one record per CDR3 protein. The repertoire has 45,000 to 65,000 distinct CDR3 sequences, under 55% of them found once; the top ten carry approximately 10%. The clonotype originates from a female donor with breast cancer. Some clones in this sample may be carry-over from other donors' samples. The rearrangement uses TRBV25-1 and TRBJ2-1; the D gene is possibly TRBD1 (6 bases). Sample: breast tumor tissue. The CDR3 DNA sequence: TGTGCCAGCAGTGAACCGGGACATCACAATGAGCAGTTCTTC. It is translated as CASSEPGHHNEQFF. Full variable domain (remainder filled in from reference TRBV25-1 and TRBJ2-1): EADIYQTPRYLVIGTGKKITLECSQTMGHDKMYWYQQDPGMELHLIHYSYGVNSTEKGDLSSESTVSRIRTEHFPLTLESARPSHTSQYLCASSEPGHHNEQFFGPGTRLTVL.